This T cell receptor (beta chain) was sequenced in a study of relationships among human T cell subsets (dated by TCRdb to the early 2010s). For the wider study: The study sequenced eight distinct T cell populations from blood: pan T, CD8 cytotoxic, regulatory, Th1, Th2, naive plus transitional, activated and memory cells.

Starting from positively selected CD4+ cells, anti-CD25 beads were used to select CD4+CD25+ regulatory T cells. Miltenyi superparamagnetic beads coated with subset-specific monoclonal antibodies were used to isolate the T cell subsets. Every T cell population came from peripheral blood. Whole blood was subjected to Ficoll separation to obtain mononuclear cells, from which monocytes were subsequently depleted using anti-CD14 microbeads. The isolated cell populations were resuspended in RNAprotect reagent immediately. Libraries were made using multiplex PCR. TCRdb shows the sequencer as 454 GS FLX. Semiquantitative ARM-PCR was used to amplify the TCR alpha and beta CDR3 regions from mRNA. ARM-PCR used tagged nested gene-specific primers, after which communal superprimers carried out exponential amplification. Before the second amplification round was performed on first-round PCR products, the nested primers were removed by exonuclease. Amplicons were sequenced on the 454 platform, which allows rapid sequencing of millions of DNA fragments without cloning bias. An effective read was defined as a read mappable to both V and J germline segments. The study's own analysis went as follows. IRmap was used to assign reads to germline V, D and J segments, relying on pyromap, a Smith-Waterman modification adapted to 454 sequencing errors. To filter D-beta assignments, cutoffs were set at the 99th percentile of the alignment scores obtained from simulated random sequences. CDR3 was defined as the amino acids lying between the conserved V-segment Y[YFLI]C motif and the J-segment [FW]GXGT motif. Repertoire diversity was estimated with a compound Poisson process model previously applied to large-scale EST data. A procedure for detecting cross-contamination was used to argue that sample contamination was not the source of the shared CDR3s. The public reads were reprocessed in TCRdb via fastp at Q25 and MiXCR, keeping in-frame beta chains. Every distinct CDR3 protein forms one entry, paired with its most common genes and DNA. The V and J calls were determined by TCRdb, not by the authors. Within this sample are 11,000 to 15,000 distinct CDR3 sequences, with less than 65% of them counted one time only. The ten largest clones take up about 2.2% of the sample.

General conclusions and limits of the study: The seven subsets showed no statistically significant differences in V, D and J usage, CDR3 length, or N-nucleotide additions. The considerable overlap in CDR3s among Th1, Th2 and regulatory T cells was taken as suggesting that cell fate choices are stochastic. Over 55% of CD8+ cytotoxic sequences belonged to clones with over 100 reads, whereas regulatory and Th2 subsets showed few such clones. The bead-based sorting could not exclude a CD4+CD8+ double-positive population.

V is shortened by 1 base, J by 4 bases, and the region joining them spans 8 bases. From its cysteine to its phenylalanine, the CDR3 spans 13 amino acids. Just CDR3 DNA is preserved here, 39 bases in frame from base 1. The germline V gene encodes CDR1 SEHNR and CDR2 FQNEAQ (reference sequence). As to this clonotype: It lacks a known antigen. One base away there is no much larger clone; base qualities are not given.

The sequencing input was Tregs sorted from blood. This clonotype was sampled from a man aged 35 to 55 in good health. The receptor chain draws on TRBV7-9 and TRBJ2-7, with no reliable assignment of the D segment. CDR3 loop: CASSLGTEYEQYF. The nucleotides are TGTGCCAGCAGCTTAGGGACCGAGTACGAGCAGTACTTC.